The 26 T cell receptor beta chains below all came from one sample that was sequenced in a study of T cells after yellow fever vaccination (dated by TCRdb to 2018 to 2020). The method behind the library was 5' RACE. For sequencing, an Illumina HiSeq 2500 was employed. TCRdb reprocessed the public reads (quality trimming at Q25 with fastp, clone calling with MiXCR) and kept in-frame beta chains. All rows with the same CDR3 protein become a single entry with the most common DNA and genes. In this sample the table shows hundreds of thousands of distinct CDR3 sequences, roughly 22% of which occur a single time. The ten largest clones capture approximately 15% of the sample. The treatment or condition label of this sample denotes: live attenuated yellow fever vaccine strain. The starting material was PBMCs, obtained 21 days after the first yellow fever vaccination. These receptors were obtained from a man younger than 35 who received the YFV17D yellow fever vaccine.

This clonotype was seen only a few times. V gene TRBV24-1 combines with J gene TRBJ2-2; D might be TRBD1 (5 bases). V was cut by 3 bases and J by 4 bases, with 8 bases left in between. There are 14 residues in the CDR3. Germline-derived CDR1 and CDR2 are KGHDR and SFDVKD. The CDR3 nucleotides are TGTGCCACCAGTGATCAGGGTAGCACCGGGGAGCTGTTTTTT. Its protein is CATSDQGSTGELFF.

V is TRBV5-1 and J is TRBJ2-7; 7 bases are shared with TRBD1. This CDR3 is 15 amino acids long. J gave up 0 bases and V 0 bases, and 3 bases lay outside the gene matches. Germline V gene data show CDR1 as SGHRS and CDR2 as YFSETQ. CDR3 loop: CASSLVEGASYEQYV. The CDR3 region has the DNA TGCGCCAGCAGCTTGGTTGAGGGGGCCTCCTACGAGCAGTACGTC.

A few counts support this clonotype. The chain is built from TRBV7-2 and TRBJ1-6; unclear D gene. With 3 bases removed from V and 13 bases from J, the gap between germline ends came to 22 bases. This CDR3 region has 16 residues. Germline values: CDR1 SGHTA, CDR2 FQGNSA. In nucleotides, the CDR3 is TGTGCCAGCAGCTTCTCGAGGCTACTTAACGACGAGCCCCTCCACTTT. This translates into CASSFSRLLNDEPLHF.

The chain is built from TRBV7-2 and TRBJ1-1; no definite D call. The V gene's germline CDR1 is SGHTA and CDR2 FQGNSA. The CDR3 spans 13 residues. V lost 5 bases and J lost 1, with 8 bases in between. The CDR3 DNA reads as TGTGCCAGCAGCCGCCAACAGAACACTGAAGCTTTCTTT. This codes for CASSRQQNTEAFF.

The chain has TRBV3-1 and TRBJ1-2; D is unclear. Germline V gene data show CDR1 as LGHDT and CDR2 as YNNKEL (reference sequence). Trimming cost V 4 bases and J 3 bases, with 9 bases left between them. The CDR3 contains 13 residues. The CDR3 region has the DNA TGTGCCAGCAGCCGACGACTTCACTATGGCTACACCTTC. This encodes CASSRRLHYGYTF.

The chain is built from TRBV18 and TRBJ1-5; D not resolved. V lost 5 bases to trimming and J lost 3 bases, with 11 bases between them. CDR3 length: 14 residues. Per germline, CDR1 KGHSH and CDR2 LQKENI. CDR3 DNA: TGTGCCAGCTCATTCGGACGGATCAATCAGCCCCAGCATTTT. Translated, it gives CASSFGRINQPQHF.

The J gene is TRBJ2-3, the V gene TRBV6-1; 13 nucleotides align to TRBD2. CDR3 length: 15 amino acids. Germline CDR1 and CDR2: MNHNS and SASEGT. V shed 7 bases, J shed 4 bases, and the junction held 5 bases outside the gene matches. The CDR3 region is CASIFTSGGADTQYF. CDR3 sequence (DNA): TGTGCCAGCATCTTTACTAGCGGGGGGGCAGATACGCAGTATTTT.

This clonotype occurred a few times. V gene TRBV6-1 combines with J gene TRBJ1-2; maybe TRBD1 (5 bases). Trimming left V 6 bases short and J 8 bases short, with 19 bases between. Germline CDR1 reads MNHNS; CDR2 reads SASEGT. This CDR3 comprises 14 residues. This CDR3 is CASRTIHGEGGYTF. The DNA for the CDR3 is TGTGCCAGCAGAACCATACACGGAGAGGGGGGCTACACCTTC.

This rearrangement joins TRBV4-3 to TRBJ2-7; possible D gene TRBD2, 6 bases. The CDR3 length is 14 residues. The germline V and J ends were trimmed by 0 bases and 6 bases, with 12 bases remaining between them. Germline CDR1 LGHNA, CDR2 YSLEER. Here the CDR3 reads CASSQDWGTGEQYF. For the CDR3, the DNA is TGCGCCAGCAGCCAAGACTGGGGGACTGGCGAGCAGTACTTC.

This chain uses TRBV4-1 with TRBJ2-4; D unresolved. The V gene's germline CDR1 is MGHRA and CDR2 YSYEKL. The CDR3 has 16 amino acids. Trimming took off 0 bases at V and 7 bases at J, with 16 bases between the two ends. CDR3 DNA sequence: TGCGCCAGCAGCCAAGAGTGGGGAAGTGTGGTGAACATTCAGTACTTC. This codes for CASSQEWGSVVNIQYF.

The chain links TRBV11-2 to TRBJ2-7; tentatively, D is TRBD2 (7 bases). Germline values: CDR1 SGHAT, CDR2 FQNNGV. V shed 6 bases and J shed 3 bases, with 18 bases lying between them. The CDR3 runs 15 residues. The CDR3 DNA follows: TGTGCCAGCAGTTTCGGGGGGCTTGGAGTCTACGAGCAGTACTTC. Translated: CASSFGGLGVYEQYF.

The genes are TRBV6-2 or TRBV6-3 and TRBJ2-7; tentative D call: TRBD2 (6 bases). The germline CDR1 and CDR2 sequences are MNHEY and SVGEGT. Between the trimmed V and J ends, which lost 6 bases and 1 base, there was a span of 16 bases. The CDR3 sequence is 15 residues long. The CDR3 region is CASSRPPGLSYEQYV. DNA of the CDR3: TGTGCCAGCAGCAGACCCCCGGGACTGTCCTACGAGCAGTACGTC.

This clonotype was recorded a few times. J is TRBJ2-2 and V is TRBV24-1; weak D call: TRBD2 (6 bases). The CDR3 runs 13 residues. CDR1 KGHDR and CDR2 SFDVKD come from the germline V gene. V dropped 9 bases and J dropped 5 bases, with 12 bases sitting between them. CDR3 sequence: CATAGPYTGELFF. CDR3 DNA: TGTGCCACCGCGGGACCATATACCGGGGAGCTGTTTTTT.

The chain uses TRBV5-6 and TRBJ1-6; D is possibly TRBD1 (5 bases). Germline V gene data show CDR1 as SGHDT and CDR2 as YYEEEE. Trimming cost V 5 bases and J 6 bases, with 18 bases left between them. This CDR3 spans 16 amino acids. The CDR3 bases are TGTGCCAGCAGTCCTTGGGGACGGATCATTAATTCACCCCTCCACTTT. It codes for CASSPWGRIINSPLHF.

The rearrangement joins TRBV2 to TRBJ2-3; perhaps TRBD2 as D (6 bases). This CDR3 comprises 17 residues. Germline CDR1 and CDR2: SNHLY and FYNNEI. The ends were cut back, 7 bases at V and 0 bases at J, with 20 bases in the middle. This CDR3 reads CASTLGLGITSTDTQYF. The CDR3 nucleotides read TGTGCCAGCACGCTGGGACTGGGAATCACTAGCACAGATACGCAGTATTTT.

The chain carries TRBV18 and TRBJ1-5, with 8 nucleotides matching TRBD1. J was trimmed by 2 bases and V by 3 bases; bases with no gene match: 3. In germline, CDR1 is KGHSH, CDR2 LQKENI. The CDR3 extends over 15 amino acids. The CDR3 protein is CASSPDRVGNQPQHF. For the CDR3, the DNA is TGTGCCAGCTCACCGGACAGGGTTGGCAATCAGCCCCAGCATTTT.

The CDR3, as DNA: TGTGCCAGCAGTTACTCTGCGGGGGAGCGCACAGATACGCAGTATTTT. Translating it yields CASSYSAGERTDTQYF. This chain uses TRBV6-5 with TRBJ2-3, with TRBD2 identical over 7 bases. Per germline, CDR1 MNHEY and CDR2 SVGAGI. CDR3 size: 16 residues. J was trimmed by 1 base and V by 0 bases; bases with no gene match: 4.

This clonotype was counted between two and nine times. This chain joins TRBV7-2 and TRBJ2-5; TRBD1 might be the D (5 bases). V shed 5 bases and J shed 5 bases, with 18 bases lying between them. Germline CDR1 and CDR2: SGHTA and FQGNSA. The CDR3 has 15 residues. CDR3 region: CASSHPWGAEETQYF. Here the CDR3 DNA reads TGTGCCAGCAGCCACCCATGGGGCGCCGAGGAGACCCAGTACTTC.

This clonotype turned up a few times. The rearrangement uses TRBV20-1 and TRBJ1-4, with D possibly being TRBD1 (5 bases). The CDR3 consists of 13 residues. Trimming cost V 2 bases and J 7 bases, with 11 bases left between them. Germline CDR1 and CDR2: DFQATT and SNEGSKA (reference sequence). The CDR3 sequence is CSARREGTEKLFF. The CDR3 DNA reads TGCAGTGCTAGACGGGAGGGGACTGAAAAACTGTTTTTT.

This clonotype was observed a handful of times. This sequence joins TRBV21-1 and TRBJ2-6. TRBV21-1 is termed a pseudogene. The CDR3 totals 16 residues. CDR3 in amino acids: CASSKVKGSGANVLTF. In nucleotides, the CDR3 is TGTGCCAGCAGCAAAGTTAAGGGTTCAGGGGCCAACGTCCTGACTTTC.

The V gene is TRBV4-1, the J gene TRBJ1-4; D not certain. V lost 2 bases to trimming and J lost 12 bases, with 13 bases between them. The CDR3 runs 13 residues. Germline CDR1 MGHRA, CDR2 YSYEKL. CDR3: CASSQTPKLELFF. CDR3 in DNA: TGCGCCAGCAGCCAAACTCCTAAACTTGAACTGTTTTTT.

The rearrangement links TRBV24-1 to TRBJ1-2; D might be TRBD1 (6 bases). The germline gives CDR1 KGHDR, CDR2 SFDVKD. CDR3 length: 14 residues. The germline V and J ends were trimmed by 4 bases and 6 bases, with 14 bases remaining between them. Here the CDR3 reads CATSEGRGSDGYTF. As DNA, the CDR3 is TGTGCCACCAGTGAGGGCAGGGGTAGCGATGGCTACACCTTC.

This clonotype was detected a few times. The chain has TRBV20-1 and TRBJ2-3; no clear D. CDR3 length equals 13 residues. The V and J ends lost 4 bases and 3 bases respectively, with 11 bases between them. From germline, CDR1 is DFQATT and CDR2 SNEGSKA (reference sequence). The CDR3 spells CSANREETDTQYF. The CDR3 DNA reads as TGCAGTGCTAACAGAGAGGAGACAGATACGCAGTATTTT.

This clonotype came up a few times. The chain employs TRBV5-4 and TRBJ2-3; 9 bases agree with TRBD2. V gave up 3 bases and J gave up 4 bases; unmatched junction bases: 9. Germline V lookup: CDR1 SGHNT, CDR2 YYREEE (reference sequence). The CDR3 sequence is 16 residues long. CDR3 protein: CASSWGGGASPDTQYF. The CDR3, as DNA: TGTGCCAGCAGCTGGGGCGGGGGGGCCTCCCCAGATACGCAGTATTTT.

There are a few counts of this clonotype. The chain carries TRBV12-3 or TRBV12-4 and TRBJ2-1, with 7 bases lining up with TRBD2. V was clipped by 5 bases and J by 5 bases; unmatched bases: 6. The CDR3 extends over 14 amino acids. The CDR3: CASSRALADNEQFF. CDR3 in DNA: TGTGCCAGCAGTCGTGCCCTAGCGGACAATGAGCAGTTCTTC.

This clonotype appeared a few times. The rearrangement joins TRBV4-3 to TRBJ2-5; the D call may be TRBD1 or TRBD2 (7 bases each). The CDR3 loop spans 16 amino acids. Trimming removed 1 base at V and 4 bases at J, with 16 bases between. CDR1 and CDR2 (germline): LGHNA, YSLEER. CDR3 sequence: CASSQAITGEGETQYF. The CDR3 region has the DNA TGCGCCAGCAGCCAAGCCATCACAGGGGAGGGAGAGACCCAGTACTTC.